These 9 T cell receptor beta chains were all obtained from the same sample, sequenced in a study of T cell responses to AZD1222 COVID-19 vaccine. Clones were sequenced by immunoSEQ multiplex PCR, and TCRdb holds only the in-frame ones, with some missing. The data hold just over 150,000 clones, with 80% to 90% observed a single time. The sample consisted of peripheral blood, taken 28 days after the second AZD1222 dose. All receptors come from an adult who received the AZD1222 COVID-19 vaccine.

This chain uses TRBV19 with TRBJ2-1; 11 nucleotides align to TRBD2. The length of the CDR3 is 16 residues. After removal of 5 bases from V and 2 bases from J, the junction contained 5 bases not matched to a gene. Per the germline V gene, CDR1 is LNHDA and CDR2 is SQIVND (reference sequence). CDR3 DNA sequence: TGTGCCAGTAGTGGGCTGACTAGCGGGGCCTACAATGAGCAGTTCTTC. This gives the protein CASSGLTSGAYNEQFF.

CDR3 nucleotide sequence: TGTGCCACCGTCTTGGGGGGGCCTGGAAACACCATATATTTT. Protein: CATVLGGPGNTIYF. The rearrangement uses TRBV28 and TRBJ1-3; weak D call: TRBD1 (6 bases). Germline V gene sequence: CDR1 MDHEN, CDR2 SYDVKM. V lost 10 bases and J lost 2, with 15 bases in between. This CDR3 region has 14 residues.

This clone was found once. This chain joins TRBV7-9 and TRBJ2-1; 11 bases are a match to TRBD2. V was clipped by 6 bases and J by 8 bases; unmatched bases: 9. This CDR3 is 15 amino acids long. Per germline, CDR1 SEHNR and CDR2 FQNEAQ (reference sequence). In DNA form, the CDR3 reads TGTGCCAGCAGGGAGGGACTAGCGGAGGGGGATGAGCAGTTCTTC. Amino acids: CASREGLAEGDEQFF.

The sample holds a few counts of this clone. The chain is built from TRBV2 and TRBJ2-7, with 9 bases aligning to TRBD1. J was trimmed by 0 bases and V by 7 bases; bases with no gene match: 1. Germline CDR1 and CDR2: SNHLY and FYNNEI. The CDR3 sequence is 13 residues long. The CDR3 nucleotides are TGTGCCAGCAAGACAGGGGGCTCCTACGAGCAGTACTTC. It specifies CASKTGGSYEQYF.

The rearrangement links TRBV5-1 to TRBJ2-7; possibly TRBD1 or TRBD2 for D (5 bases each). The CDR3 is 16 residues long. Germline assignment: CDR1 SGHRS and CDR2 YFSETQ. Trimming cost V 0 bases and J 7 bases, with 20 bases left between them. The CDR3 here is CASSLGQGRNTREQYF. Here the CDR3 DNA reads TGCGCCAGCAGCTTGGGTCAGGGACGGAATACGAGGGAGCAGTACTTC.

This clone was seen more than once but under ten times. This chain joins TRBV11-1 and TRBJ2-1, with 8 positions matching TRBD2. V lost 5 bases to trimming and J lost 9 bases; unmatched junction nucleotides: 12. CDR1 is SGHAT and CDR2 is FQDESV in the germline V gene (reference sequence). The CDR3 spans 15 residues. The chain's CDR3 is CASSPRAGGISEQFF. CDR3 sequence (DNA): TGTGCCAGCAGCCCCAGGGCGGGAGGAATCAGTGAGCAGTTCTTC.

The chain recombines TRBV20-1 with TRBJ2-3; 10 nucleotides match TRBD2. Per germline, CDR1 DFQATT and CDR2 SNEGSKA (reference sequence). This CDR3 is 14 amino acids long. Trimming at V came to 3 bases and at J to 4 bases, leaving 4 bases not matched to a gene. CDR3: CSASSLAGADTQYF. DNA for the CDR3: TGCAGTGCTAGTTCCCTAGCGGGAGCAGATACGCAGTATTTT.

V gene TRBV7-8 combines with J gene TRBJ2-5, with 7 bases fitting TRBD2. Germline trimming cut 1 base from V and 5 bases from J; bases unmatched to any gene: 7. CDR1 is SGHVS and CDR2 is FQNEAQ in the germline V gene. The CDR3 totals 15 residues. In DNA, the CDR3 is TGTGCCAGCAGCTTAGGGCTAGCGGTCCGGGAGACCCAGTACTTC. Its translation is CASSLGLAVRETQYF.

The V and J genes are TRBV28 and TRBJ1-1; the match to TRBD1 covers 7 bases. CDR1 and CDR2 from the germline V gene are MDHEN and SYDVKM. Unmatched junction bases numbered 14, after V lost 5 bases and J lost 8 bases. This CDR3 region has 15 residues. CDR3 nucleotides: TGTGCCAGCAGTCCCAGATCGAACAGGGGCCACGAAGCTTTCTTT. Residues: CASSPRSNRGHEAFF.